This T cell receptor (beta chain) was sequenced during a study of a mutant IDH1 vaccine in newly diagnosed glioma. Germline V gene data show CDR1 as SGHDN and CDR2 as FVKESK. The CDR3 has 15 amino acids. Trimming took off 4 bases at V and 0 bases at J, with 9 bases between the two ends. This clone is judged medium-sized. Its cognate antigen is unknown. Time point defined: week 35, safety follow-up. Topical imiquimod accompanied each vaccine dose, which consisted of 300 ug of mutant IDH1 20-mer peptide. Sequencing was performed with immunoSEQ multiplex PCR; in TCRdb, only in-frame clones are kept and a portion is missing. This table has 40,000 to 55,000 clones, approximately 79% appearing once.

The sequence derives from a man between 35 and 55 years old with glioma. The V gene is TRBV14, the J gene TRBJ1-4, with D possibly matching TRBD1 (5 bases). Here the sequenced sample was PBMCs, taken from a glioma patient whose treatment included an IDH1 peptide vaccine. The CDR3 loop is CASSRQISTNEKLFF. For the CDR3, the DNA is TGTGCCAGCAGCCGACAGATTTCAACTAATGAAAAACTGTTTTTT.